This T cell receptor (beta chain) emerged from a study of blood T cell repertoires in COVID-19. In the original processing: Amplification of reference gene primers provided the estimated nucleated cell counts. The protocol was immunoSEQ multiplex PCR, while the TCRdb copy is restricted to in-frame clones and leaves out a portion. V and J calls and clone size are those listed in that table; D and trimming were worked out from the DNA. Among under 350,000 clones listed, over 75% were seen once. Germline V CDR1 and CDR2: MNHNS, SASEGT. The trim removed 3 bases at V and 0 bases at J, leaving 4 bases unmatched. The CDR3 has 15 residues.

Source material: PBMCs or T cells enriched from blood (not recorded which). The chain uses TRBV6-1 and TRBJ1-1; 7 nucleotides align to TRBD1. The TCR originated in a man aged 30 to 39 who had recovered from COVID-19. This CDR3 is CASSDPGQLNTEAFF. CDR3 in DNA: TGTGCCAGCAGTGACCCGGGACAGTTGAACACTGAAGCTTTCTTT.